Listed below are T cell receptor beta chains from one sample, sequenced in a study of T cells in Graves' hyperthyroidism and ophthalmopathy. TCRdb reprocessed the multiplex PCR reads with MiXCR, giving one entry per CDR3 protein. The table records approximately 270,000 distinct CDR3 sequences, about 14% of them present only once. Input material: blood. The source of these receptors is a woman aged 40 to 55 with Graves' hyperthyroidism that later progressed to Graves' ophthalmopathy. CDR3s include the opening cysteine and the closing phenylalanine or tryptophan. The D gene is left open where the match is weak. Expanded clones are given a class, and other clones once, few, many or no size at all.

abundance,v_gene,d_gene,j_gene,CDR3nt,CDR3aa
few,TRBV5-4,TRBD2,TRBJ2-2,TGTGCCAGCAGGTCCGGAGCGGGATTGAACACCGGGGAGCTGTTTTTT,CASRSGAGLNTGELFF
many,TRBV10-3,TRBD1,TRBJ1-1,TGTGCCATCTCAAACGTGGGACAGAGTCCAGGGACTGAAGCTTTCTTT,CAISNVGQSPGTEAFF
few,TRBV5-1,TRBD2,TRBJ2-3,TGCGCCAGCAGCTGGACTAGCGTAGGGACAGATACGCAGTATTTT,CASSWTSVGTDTQYF
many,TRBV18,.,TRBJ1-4,TGTGCCAGCTCACCGGGGGGAACTAATGAAAAACTGTTTTTT,CASSPGGTNEKLFF
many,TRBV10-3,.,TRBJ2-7,TGTGCCATCAGAACCGGGGTCTCCTACGAGCAGTACTTC,CAIRTGVSYEQYF
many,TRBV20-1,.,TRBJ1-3,TGCAGTGCTAGTAGCGGACTAGCTGGAAACACCATATATTTT,CSASSGLAGNTIYF
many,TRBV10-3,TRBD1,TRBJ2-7,TGTGCCATCAGTGAGGCCGGACAGGGTCCCTACGAGCAGTACTTC,CAISEAGQGPYEQYF
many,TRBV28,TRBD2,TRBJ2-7,TGTGCCAGCACCTCGGGAAGCGGGGCCTACGAGCAGTACTTC,CASTSGSGAYEQYF
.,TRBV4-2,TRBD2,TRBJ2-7,TGTGCCAGCAGCCAAGAGAGGACCCTAGCGGGAGGGAAATCCTACGAGCAGTACTTC,CASSQERTLAGGKSYEQYF
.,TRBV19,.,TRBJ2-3,TGTGCCAGTAGTACCCCCGGGAGAAGCACAGATACGCAGTATTTT,CASSTPGRSTDTQYF
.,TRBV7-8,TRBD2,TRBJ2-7,TGTGCCAGCAGCCTCTACGGGACTAGCGGGAGAACCTACGAGCAGTACTTC,CASSLYGTSGRTYEQYF
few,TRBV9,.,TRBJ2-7,TGTGCCAGCAGCGTAGGTGTAGGGGAGGAAGAGCAGTACTTC,CASSVGVGEEEQYF
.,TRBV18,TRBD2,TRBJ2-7,TGTGCCAGCTCACCAACTAGCGGGAGTCCTTACGAGCAGTACTTC,CASSPTSGSPYEQYF
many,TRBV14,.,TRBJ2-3,TGTGCCAGCAGCCAAGTTTCGGAATTAGATACGCAGTATTTT,CASSQVSELDTQYF
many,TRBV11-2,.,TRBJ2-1,TGTGCCAGCAGGCTAAGCTATGAGCAGTTCTTC,CASRLSYEQFF
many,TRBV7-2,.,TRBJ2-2,TGTGCCAGAATAGCGGAAAGGACCGGGGAGCTGTTTTTT,CARIAERTGELFF
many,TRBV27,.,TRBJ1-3,TGTGCCAGCAGTTTATCTGCAGGAAACACCATATATTTT,CASSLSAGNTIYF